A single T cell receptor (beta chain) is shown here with its context. The antigen remains unidentified. J was trimmed by 0 bases and V by 6 bases; bases with no gene match: 15. This CDR3 is built from 19 residues. Germline assignment: CDR1 KGHSH and CDR2 LQKENI. Researchers ran the assay at a deep level. The repertoire was sequenced with immunoSEQ multiplex PCR; TCRdb's copy has only in-frame clones and lacks some. The table lists roughly 500,000 clones, 60% to 85% of them singletons. This sample is drawn from a study of shared clonotypes between healthy human individuals. The wider study: The donor group consisted of two women and a few men, aged 18 to 49. Regarding the study as a whole: Only blood samples were collected, and tissue repertoires likely differ. How much donors shared clonotypes was expected to be affected by sequencing depth.

The sample comprised PBMCs. This TCR came from a middle-aged woman in good health. Some clones in this sample may be carry-over from other donors' samples. The rearrangement uses TRBV18 and TRBJ2-7; TRBD2 matches 12 bases. CDR3 nucleotide sequence: TGTGCCAGCTCCCCCACCCCCGGGACTAGCGGGCTGAGCTCCTACGAGCAGTACTTC. Residues: CASSPTPGTSGLSSYEQYF. The full variable domain, rest sourced from reference TRBV18 and TRBJ2-7, is NAGVMQNPRHLVRRRGQEARLRCSPMKGHSHVYWYRQLPEEGLKFMVYLQKENIIDESGMPKERFSAEFPKEGPSILRIQQVVRGDSAAYFCASSPTPGTSGLSSYEQYFGPGTRLTVT.